A single sample gave rise to the 23 T cell receptor beta chains below, sequenced in a study of blood T cell repertoires in COVID-19. The repertoire was sequenced with immunoSEQ multiplex PCR; TCRdb's copy has only in-frame clones and lacks some. There are about 180,000 clones in the sample; roughly 87% occur only once, and under 2% lies in the top ten. What was sequenced was peripheral blood. Receptors originate from a young man who had recovered from COVID-19.

The genes are TRBV19 and TRBJ1-1, with D possibly TRBD1 on 5 matching bases. V was clipped by 3 bases and J by 7 bases, with 9 bases between them. Germline CDR1 and CDR2: LNHDA and SQIVND (reference sequence). This CDR3 has 12 residues. The DNA for the CDR3 is TGTGCCAGTAGTATTTGGCAGGGTGAAGCTTTCTTT. It specifies CASSIWQGEAFF.

This clone was picked up many times. This sequence joins TRBV28 and TRBJ2-1; D might be TRBD1 (5 bases). V was shortened by 3 bases and J by 4 bases, with 10 bases between the two germline ends. CDR3 length: 14 amino acids. The V gene's germline CDR1 is MDHEN and CDR2 SYDVKM. The CDR3 reads CASSLTANYNEQFF. DNA for the CDR3: TGTGCCAGCAGTTTGACAGCAAATTACAATGAGCAGTTCTTC.

J is TRBJ1-1 and V is TRBV3-1 (or the pseudogene TRBV3-2); no clear D. This CDR3 contains 15 residues. Between the trimmed V and J ends, which lost 0 bases and 1 base, there was a span of 9 bases. In germline, CDR1 is LGHDT, CDR2 YNNKEL (reference sequence). CDR3 sequence (DNA): TGTGCCAGCAGCCAAGAGCGTTTGAGGAACACTGAAGCTTTCTTT. The encoded protein is CASSQERLRNTEAFF.

This chain connects TRBV10-1 to TRBJ2-1; D is possibly TRBD1 (6 bases). Per germline, CDR1 WNHNN and CDR2 SYGVQD (reference sequence). Deletions cut 4 bases from V and 10 bases from J, with 17 bases between. The CDR3 runs 14 residues. The CDR3 region is CASSVGGWDREQFF. The CDR3 bases are TGCGCCAGCAGTGTAGGGGGATGGGATAGGGAGCAGTTCTTC.

The gene calls are TRBV5-1 and TRBJ2-1, with a weak D call TRBD1 (5 bases). The V gene's germline CDR1 is SGHRS and CDR2 YFSETQ. The CDR3 is 16 residues long. V was cut by 3 bases and J by 6 bases, with 19 bases left in between. The CDR3 nucleotides are TGCGCCAGCAGCTCCTTTACCCATCCAGGGCCCAATGAGCAGTTCTTC. Translating it yields CASSSFTHPGPNEQFF.

The genes are TRBV28 and TRBJ1-1; no reliable D call. V gave up 8 bases and J gave up 1 base, with 23 bases separating them. Germline V gene data show CDR1 as MDHEN and CDR2 as SYDVKM. The CDR3 has 17 amino acids. The CDR3 bases are TGTGCCAGCTCCCTTATCTCTCGTAGACATACGAACACTGAAGCTTTCTTT. It encodes CASSLISRRHTNTEAFF.

The CDR3 loop is CASSAAERNTEAFF. CDR3 nucleotide sequence: TGTGCCAGCAGTGCTGCTGAGAGGAACACTGAAGCTTTCTTT. The chain carries TRBV9 and TRBJ1-1; D gene uncertain. The germline CDR1 and CDR2 sequences are SGDLS and YYNGEE. CDR3 size: 14 residues. Trimming shortened V by 5 bases and J by 1 base, and 12 bases separated the two germline ends.

The J gene is TRBJ2-2, the V gene TRBV13; TRBD2 might be the D (5 bases). Germline assignment: CDR1 PRHDT and CDR2 FYEKMQ (reference sequence). The V and J ends lost 5 bases and 6 bases respectively, with 16 bases between them. The CDR3 is 15 amino acids. CDR3: CASSAPLVAAGELFF. CDR3 coding DNA: TGTGCCAGCAGCGCCCCACTAGTGGCTGCCGGGGAGCTGTTTTTT.

The chain links TRBV6-5 to TRBJ1-1; D not resolved. Trimming cost V 5 bases and J 4 bases, with 14 bases left between them. There are 14 residues in the CDR3. Germline CDR1 MNHEY, CDR2 SVGAGI. The CDR3 DNA reads TGTGCCAGCAGTCTAACATCTGGGCGCACTGAAGCTTTCTTT. It translates to CASSLTSGRTEAFF.

The gene calls are TRBV7-2 and TRBJ2-7; 10 positions agree with TRBD1. V shed 5 bases and J 2 bases; nucleotides not matched to a gene: 9. The CDR3 has 16 residues. The germline V gene encodes CDR1 SGHTA and CDR2 FQGNSA. The CDR3 sequence: CASSKESGTGAYEQYF. CDR3 DNA sequence: TGTGCCAGCAGCAAAGAATCCGGGACAGGGGCCTACGAGCAGTACTTC.

This chain uses TRBV27 with TRBJ1-1; 7 positions match TRBD1. CDR3 size: 14 residues. J was trimmed by 2 bases and V by 5 bases; bases with no gene match: 5. CDR1 MNHEY and CDR2 SMNVEV come from the germline V gene (reference sequence). The CDR3 DNA follows: TGTGCCAGCAGTCACGGGACAGCAAACACTGAAGCTTTCTTT. It codes for CASSHGTANTEAFF.

This clone has a single count. The chain carries TRBV19 and TRBJ2-1, with TRBD1 matching over 10 bases. The V segment lost 5 bases and the J segment 2 bases; nucleotides outside the gene matches: 6. In germline, CDR1 is LNHDA, CDR2 SQIVND (reference sequence). The CDR3 loop spans 16 amino acids. The DNA of the CDR3 is TGTGCCAGTAGTCTCGCGGGACAGGGGCCCTACAATGAGCAGTTCTTC. It translates to CASSLAGQGPYNEQFF.

This clone was counted a few times. The chain recombines TRBV27 with TRBJ2-7; TRBD2 matches at 7 bases. Trimming took 3 bases from V and 5 from J; bases not matched to a gene: 13. Germline values: CDR1 MNHEY, CDR2 SMNVEV (reference sequence). There are 16 residues in the CDR3. CDR3 DNA: TGTGCCAGCAGTTTCCTTGCCCCAATGACTAGCAACGAGCAGTACTTC. Protein product: CASSFLAPMTSNEQYF.

The gene calls are TRBV2 and TRBJ1-1; D is perhaps TRBD1 (5 bases). V was cut by 8 bases and J by 1 base, with 11 bases left in between. The CDR3 is made up of 13 amino acids. Looked up from germline, CDR1 is SNHLY and CDR2 is FYNNEI. CDR3 residues: CASGDRRNTEAFF. CDR3 sequence (DNA): TGTGCCAGCGGCGACAGACGGAACACTGAAGCTTTCTTT.

The chain carries TRBV2 and TRBJ1-5, with TRBD1 matching over 9 bases. Germline CDR1 and CDR2: SNHLY and FYNNEI. The CDR3 loop spans 14 amino acids. V was clipped by 4 bases and J by 9 bases; unmatched bases: 7. In DNA, the CDR3 is TGTGCCAGCAGTGCATCGGACAGGGGCGGGCCCCAGCATTTT. It encodes CASSASDRGGPQHF.

The chain couples TRBV5-6 to TRBJ1-4, with 8 bases fitting TRBD1. CDR1 is SGHDT, CDR2 YYEEEE, per germline. The CDR3 has 14 residues. The junction had 2 bases not matched to a gene; V was cut back by 2 bases and J by 5 bases. CDR3 residues: CASSFGQGNEKLFF. CDR3 bases: TGTGCCAGCAGCTTTGGACAGGGAAATGAAAAACTGTTTTTT.

The rearrangement links TRBV29-1 to TRBJ2-7, with D possibly matching TRBD1 (6 bases). Germline assignment: CDR1 SQVTM and CDR2 ANQGSEA. The CDR3 is 11 residues long. The ends were cut back, 5 bases at V and 6 bases at J, with 11 bases in the middle. The CDR3 DNA reads as TGCAGCGTTCCAGGGGTGGGCGAGCAGTACTTC. Translated: CSVPGVGEQYF.

The V and J genes are TRBV9 and TRBJ2-5; perhaps TRBD1 as D (6 bases). Germline V CDR1 and CDR2: SGDLS, YYNGEE. This CDR3 has 14 residues. V was cut by 3 bases and J by 1 base, with 10 bases left in between. CDR3 sequence reads: CASSGPQGQETQYF. The CDR3 DNA sequence: TGTGCCAGCAGCGGACCACAGGGCCAAGAGACCCAGTACTTC.

The V call is TRBV6-5, the J call TRBJ2-7; tentatively, D is TRBD1 (6 bases). The length of the CDR3 is 16 residues. Germline values: CDR1 MNHEY, CDR2 SVGAGI. Trimming removed 2 bases at V and 2 bases at J, with 16 bases between. The CDR3 loop reads CASSYTDSKGAYEQYF. The CDR3 DNA reads as TGTGCCAGCAGTTACACCGACTCCAAGGGGGCCTACGAGCAGTACTTC.

This chain links TRBV9 with TRBJ2-1; 7 nucleotides align to TRBD1. With V trimmed by 0 bases and J by 15 bases, 12 bases remained unmatched. CDR3 size: 14 residues. Germline V gene data show CDR1 as SGDLS and CDR2 as YYNGEE. This CDR3 reads CASSVGQGRDARFF. The CDR3 nucleotides are TGTGCCAGCAGCGTAGGACAGGGCCGCGATGCGCGGTTCTTC.

This chain links TRBV6-5 with TRBJ1-3; no clear D gene. Trimming stripped 7 bases from V and 0 bases from J, with 10 bases between. CDR1 is MNHEY and CDR2 is SVGAGI in the germline V gene. CDR3 length: 14 residues. CDR3 amino acids: CASTGSLSGNTIYF. The CDR3 nucleotides are TGTGCCAGCACGGGTAGCCTCTCTGGAAACACCATATATTTT.

The chain is built from TRBV6-6 and TRBJ1-2; 8 bases are a match to TRBD1. J lost 4 bases, V lost 6 bases, and 7 bases had no gene match. Germline values: CDR1 MNHNY, CDR2 SVGAGI (reference sequence). The CDR3 totals 14 residues. In nucleotides, the CDR3 is TGTGCCAGCAGGGACCGGGACAGGATCTATGGCTACACCTTC. It specifies CASRDRDRIYGYTF.

This clone has more than one count but fewer than ten. CDR3 DNA sequence: TGTGCCAGCAGAATCGGGACTAGCTTAATTCATGAGCAGTTCTTC. Translated, it gives CASRIGTSLIHEQFF. The V gene is TRBV27, the J gene TRBJ2-1; 9 bases are a match to TRBD2. Germline V gene sequence: CDR1 MNHEY, CDR2 SMNVEV (reference sequence). The CDR3 contains 15 residues. Trimming at V came to 6 bases and at J to 8 bases, leaving 11 bases not matched to a gene.